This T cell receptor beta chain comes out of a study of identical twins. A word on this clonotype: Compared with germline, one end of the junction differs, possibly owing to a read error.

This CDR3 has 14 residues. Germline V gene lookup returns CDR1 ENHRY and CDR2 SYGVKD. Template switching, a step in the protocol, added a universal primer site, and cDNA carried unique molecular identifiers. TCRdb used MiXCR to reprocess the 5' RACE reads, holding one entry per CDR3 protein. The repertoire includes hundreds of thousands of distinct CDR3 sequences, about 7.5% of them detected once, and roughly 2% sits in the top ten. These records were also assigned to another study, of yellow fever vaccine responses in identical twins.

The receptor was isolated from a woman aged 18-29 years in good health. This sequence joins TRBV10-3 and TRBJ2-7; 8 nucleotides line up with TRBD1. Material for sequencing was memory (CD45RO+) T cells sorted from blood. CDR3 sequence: CAITRDRGSYKQYF. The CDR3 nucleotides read TGTGCCATCACCAGAGACAGGGGATCCTACAAGCAGTACTTC.